This T cell receptor (beta chain) was captured by sequencing in a study of T cells after posttransplantation cyclophosphamide. This clone has only one observation. Its target is not known. Libraries were prepared by immunoSEQ multiplex PCR; TCRdb keeps only in-frame clonotypes and omits some of them. The sample lists about 46,000 clones; 92% were seen once. Trimming removed 7 bases from V and 1 base from J, with 14 bases in between. Per the germline V gene, CDR1 is MNHEY and CDR2 is SVGAGI. The CDR3 loop spans 14 amino acids. The related graft donor's blood sample was taken on the day of bone marrow donation. General observations from the study: Skin or GI-infiltrating T cells shared few TRB sequences with blood. Donor-recipient repertoire similarity was low at 1-2 months, rising over year one.

Sequencing was performed on PBMCs. This chain connects TRBV6-5 to TRBJ2-7; the D gene is possibly TRBD1 (5 bases). This sequence originates from a woman aged 45 to 65 in good health and a related stem cell transplant donor. The DNA of the CDR3 is TGTGCCAGCATGGGGCGGTACACGTCCTACGAGCAGTACTTC. It encodes CASMGRYTSYEQYF.